Each of the 6 T cell receptor beta chains below was sequenced from the same sample in a study of blood T cell repertoires in COVID-19. Clones were sequenced by immunoSEQ multiplex PCR, and TCRdb holds only the in-frame ones, with some missing. This sample has a few hundred thousand clones, with roughly 90% found just once. The source material was peripheral blood. These receptors came from a man in his late teens or twenties who had recovered from COVID-19.

CDR3 sequence (DNA): TGTGCCAGCAGTACAGGGGATCGCAATGAAAAACTGTTTTTT. It encodes CASSTGDRNEKLFF. The chain joins TRBV3-1 (or the pseudogene TRBV3-2) to TRBJ1-4, with 7 bases that match TRBD1. V trimming: 6 bases; J trimming: 5 bases; junction bases outside the gene matches: 6. Looked up from germline, CDR1 is LGHDT and CDR2 is YNNKEL (reference sequence). The CDR3 is 14 residues long.

V and J are TRBV10-3 and TRBJ1-1; D remains unclear. CDR1 is ENHRY, CDR2 SYGVKD, per germline. With 3 bases removed from V and 11 bases from J, the gap between germline ends came to 19 bases. The CDR3 has 14 residues. CDR3 in amino acids: CAISDSPASALAFF. Here the CDR3 DNA reads TGTGCCATCAGTGATTCGCCCGCCAGCGCACTCGCTTTCTTT.

The chain combines TRBV27 with TRBJ1-2; 9 bases match TRBD1. With V trimmed by 2 bases and J by 7 bases, 2 bases remained unmatched. The germline gives CDR1 MNHEY, CDR2 SMNVEV (reference sequence). This CDR3 contains 13 residues. CDR3 amino acids: CASSLGQGLGYTF. CDR3 DNA: TGTGCCAGCAGTTTAGGACAGGGGCTTGGCTACACCTTC.

Comments on this clone: This same CDR3 is encoded by further DNA sequences in the sample. The rearrangement uses TRBV27 and TRBJ2-7; a possible D gene is TRBD1 (5 bases). CDR1 MNHEY and CDR2 SMNVEV come from the germline V gene (reference sequence). This CDR3 has 14 residues. V dropped 3 bases and J dropped 0 bases, with 9 bases sitting between them. This CDR3 is CASSLGQGSYEQYF. CDR3 sequence (DNA): TGTGCCAGCAGTTTGGGTCAGGGCTCCTACGAGCAGTACTTC.

This clone showed up just once. The rearrangement joins TRBV7-2 to TRBJ2-7; D remains unclear. Germline CDR1 SGHTA, CDR2 FQGNSA. The CDR3 has 16 residues. V lost 0 bases and J 7 bases, leaving 19 bases between the germline ends. For the CDR3, the DNA is TGTGCCAGCAGCTTAGCGTTACCCGCGGCTCGAGGTGAGCAGTACTTC. This sequence encodes CASSLALPAARGEQYF.

The chain recombines TRBV6-1 with TRBJ2-1; 9 bases fit TRBD2. The CDR3 extends over 16 amino acids. V lost 2 bases, J lost 4 bases, and 6 bases stayed unmatched. Germline loops: CDR1 MNHNS, CDR2 SASEGT. CDR3 nucleotide sequence: TGTGCCAGCAGTGAATACGATAGCGGGGGATACAATGAGCAGTTCTTC. Amino acids: CASSEYDSGGYNEQFF.